This record covers a single T cell receptor beta chain. In the authors' workflow: How many nucleated cells were present was estimated from reference gene primer amplification. Profiling relied on immunoSEQ multiplex PCR, and the TCRdb table lists in-frame clones only, not all of them. V and J calls and clone size are those listed in that table; D and trimming were worked out from the DNA. The data show 150,000 or so clones, roughly 73% seen once. The CDR3 is 13 residues long. After removal of 7 bases from V and 5 bases from J, the junction contained 8 bases not matched to a gene. Germline V gene lookup returns CDR1 SQVTM and CDR2 ANQGSEA. The data are from a study of blood T cell repertoires in COVID-19. Study context: Samples taken during acute and convalescent COVID-19 were collected in the United States, Italy and Spain. T cells, B-cell-depleted T cells, or PBMCs supplied cDNA or gDNA.

The origin of this receptor is a woman between 50 and 59 years old with active or convalescent COVID-19. The rearrangement uses TRBV29-1 and TRBJ1-1; 9 bases map to TRBD1. Sequencing used peripheral blood. The CDR3 region has the DNA TGCAGCGGGGCGACAGGGGGTGATACTGAAGCTTTCTTT. This sequence encodes CSGATGGDTEAFF.